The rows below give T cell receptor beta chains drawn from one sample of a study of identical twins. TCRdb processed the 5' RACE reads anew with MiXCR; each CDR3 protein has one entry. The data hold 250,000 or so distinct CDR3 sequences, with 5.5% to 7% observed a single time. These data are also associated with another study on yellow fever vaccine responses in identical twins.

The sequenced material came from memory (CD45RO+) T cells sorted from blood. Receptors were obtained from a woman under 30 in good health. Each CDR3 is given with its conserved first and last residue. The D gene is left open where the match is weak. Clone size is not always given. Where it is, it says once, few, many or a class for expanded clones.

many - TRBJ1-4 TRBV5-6 TGTGCCAGCAGCGCGGTCGGGGTGGAGAAACTGTTTTTT CASSAVGVEKLFF
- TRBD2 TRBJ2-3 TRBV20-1 TGCAGACCGGGACTAGCGGGACGCACTAGCACAGATACGCAGTATTTT CRPGLAGRTSTDTQYF
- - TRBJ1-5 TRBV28 TGTGCCAGCAGGAACAACAGGATGAGGACCCACAATCAGCCCCAGCATTTT CASRNNRMRTHNQPQHF
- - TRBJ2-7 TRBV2 TGTGCCAGCAGAGACAGAATCTACGAGCAGTACTTC CASRDRIYEQYF
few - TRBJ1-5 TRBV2 TGTGCCAGCAGGACTGGAGCGGGAAGCAATCAGCCCCAGCATTTT CASRTGAGSNQPQHF
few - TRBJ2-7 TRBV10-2 TGCGCCAGCCAGGGGATCTACGAGCAGTACTTC CASQGIYEQYF
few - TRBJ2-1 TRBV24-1 TGTGCCACCAGTGATTCCACGAATGAGCAGTTCTTC CATSDSTNEQFF
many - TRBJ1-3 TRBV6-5 TGTGCCAGCAGCCCAGCCGGGCAACCTGGGGTCAACACCATATATTTT CASSPAGQPGVNTIYF
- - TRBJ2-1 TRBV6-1 TGTGCCAGCAGAGGTGGGGTGACCTACAATGAGCAGTTCTTC CASRGGVTYNEQFF
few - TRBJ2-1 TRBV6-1 TGTGCCAGCAAGAGCTCCTACAATGAGCAGTTCTTC CASKSSYNEQFF
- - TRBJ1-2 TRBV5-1 TGCGCCAGCAGCTCCGTCGGAGCTGACTATGGCTACACCTTC CASSSVGADYGYTF
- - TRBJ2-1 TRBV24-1 TGTGCCACCGGGGCACTAGCTGGAAGCTCCTACAATGAGCAGTTCTTC CATGALAGSSYNEQFF
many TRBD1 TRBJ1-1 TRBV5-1 TGCGCCAGCAGCCCCGCCGGGACAGATGCCTCGAGTGCTTTCTTT CASSPAGTDASSAFF
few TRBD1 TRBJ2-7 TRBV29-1 TGCAGCGCGCGACAGGGCACCTACGAGCAGTACTTC CSARQGTYEQYF
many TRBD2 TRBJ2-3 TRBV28 TGTGCCAGCAGTTTAGTGCCAAACCTAAAGGCTAGCGGGGGGGCCGGCACAGATACGCAGTATTTT CASSLVPNLKASGGAGTDTQYF
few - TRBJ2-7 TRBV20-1 TGCAGTGCTAGTCAGGCCCTGTACGAGCAGTACTTC CSASQALYEQYF
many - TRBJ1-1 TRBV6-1 TGTGCCAGCAAAGGGGCAGGGTATACTGAAGCTTTCTTT CASKGAGYTEAFF
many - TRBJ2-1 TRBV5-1 TGCGCCAGCAGCTTGGCTCAGATTAACAATGAGCAGTTCTTC CASSLAQINNEQFF
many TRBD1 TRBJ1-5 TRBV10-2 TGCGCCACCAGACAGGGCCAGGGGCCCCAGCATTTT CATRQGQGPQHF
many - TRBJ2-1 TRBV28 TGTGCCAGCAGCTCCAATATGGGCTCCTACAATGAGCAGTTCTTC CASSSNMGSYNEQFF
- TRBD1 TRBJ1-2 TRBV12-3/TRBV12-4 TGTGCCAGCAGTTCCTCAGGGGGTACGAGCTATGGCTACACCTTC CASSSSGGTSYGYTF
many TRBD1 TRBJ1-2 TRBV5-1 TGCGCCAGCAGCACCCGACAGGGGGCGGACTATGGCTACACCTTC CASSTRQGADYGYTF
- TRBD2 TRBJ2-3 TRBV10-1 TGCGCCAGCAGTGATCCCCTAGCGGGAGGGGGCACAGATACGCAGTATTTT CASSDPLAGGGTDTQYF
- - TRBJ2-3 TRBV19 TGTGCCAGTAGTATTCGGGGAGATACGCAGTATTTT CASSIRGDTQYF
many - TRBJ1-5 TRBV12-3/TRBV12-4 TGTGCCAGCAGTTTGTCGTCCCAGGGAGGGTATCAGCCCCAGCATTTT CASSLSSQGGYQPQHF
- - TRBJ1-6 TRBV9 TGTGCCAGCAGCGTAGGGCAGGGTGGTAATTCACCCCTCCACTTT CASSVGQGGNSPLHF
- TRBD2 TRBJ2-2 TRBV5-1 TGCGCCAGCAGCTTGGATTTGGTAGCGGGGACCGGGGAGCTGTTTTTT CASSLDLVAGTGELFF
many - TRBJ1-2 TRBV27 TGTGCCAGCAGTTTAGACAGGTCCTATGGCTACACCTTC CASSLDRSYGYTF
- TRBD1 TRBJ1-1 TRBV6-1 TGTGCCAGCAGCAGTCGGACAGGGAGGACTGAAGCTTTCTTT CASSSRTGRTEAFF
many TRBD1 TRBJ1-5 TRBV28 TGTGCCAGCAGTTTCAGGGGGGGTCAGCCCCAGCATTTT CASSFRGGQPQHF
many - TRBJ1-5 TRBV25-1 TGTGCCAGCAGTAAGTCGGGGGTGGGCAGCAATCAGCCCCAGCATTTT CASSKSGVGSNQPQHF
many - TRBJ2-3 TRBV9 TGTGCCAGCAGCGTAAGCCCGGCGGAGGGAGATACGCAGTATTTT CASSVSPAEGDTQYF
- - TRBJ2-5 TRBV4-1 TGCGCCAGCAGCCAAGGTACTAGTCGGGAGACCCAGTACTTC CASSQGTSRETQYF
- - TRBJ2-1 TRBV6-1 TGTGCCAGCAGTAATAGCGAAACCTCCTACAATGAGCAGTTCTTC CASSNSETSYNEQFF
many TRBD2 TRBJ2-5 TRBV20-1 TGCAGCGCCCGGGGGGGGGAGACCCAGTACTTC CSARGGETQYF
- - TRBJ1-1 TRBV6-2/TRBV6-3 TGTGCCAGCAGACCACAGGTGGGGAACGCTGAAGCTTTCTTT CASRPQVGNAEAFF
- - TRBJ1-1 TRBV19 TGTGCCAGTAGATTTACAGGTCTTAAGGGGACTGAAGCTTTCTTT CASRFTGLKGTEAFF
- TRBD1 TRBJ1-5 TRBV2 TGTGCCAGCAGTGAAAATAAGGGGGCCGGCGGTCAGCCCCAGCATTTT CASSENKGAGGQPQHF
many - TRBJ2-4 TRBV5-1 TGCGCCAGCAGCCTGACCATAGCCAAAAACATTCAGTACTTC CASSLTIAKNIQYF
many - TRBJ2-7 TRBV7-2 TGTGCCAGCAGCTTCCTGGTGGCTAGCAGCTACGAGCAGTACTTC CASSFLVASSYEQYF
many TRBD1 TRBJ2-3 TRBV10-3 TGTGCCATCAGGCCCGGGACAGGGAGCACAGATACGCAGTATTTT CAIRPGTGSTDTQYF
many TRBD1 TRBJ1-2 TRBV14 TGTGCCAGCAGCCGTGTTCAGGGGGTGAACTATGGCTACACCTTC CASSRVQGVNYGYTF
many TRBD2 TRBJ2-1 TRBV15 TGTGCCACCAGCAGCGTTACTAGCGGGGGGCCGTACAATGAGCAGTTCTTC CATSSVTSGGPYNEQFF
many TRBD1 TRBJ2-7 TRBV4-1 TGCGCCAGCAGCCAATTACTAGTGTACCGGGACAGAGCCTACGAGCAGTACTTC CASSQLLVYRDRAYEQYF
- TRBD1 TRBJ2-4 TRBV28 TGTGCCAGCAGCCTCAGGGGGAACATTCAGTACTTC CASSLRGNIQYF
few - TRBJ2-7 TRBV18 TGTGCCAGCTCTCCTAGCGTTACGGCCTACGAGCAGTACTTC CASSPSVTAYEQYF